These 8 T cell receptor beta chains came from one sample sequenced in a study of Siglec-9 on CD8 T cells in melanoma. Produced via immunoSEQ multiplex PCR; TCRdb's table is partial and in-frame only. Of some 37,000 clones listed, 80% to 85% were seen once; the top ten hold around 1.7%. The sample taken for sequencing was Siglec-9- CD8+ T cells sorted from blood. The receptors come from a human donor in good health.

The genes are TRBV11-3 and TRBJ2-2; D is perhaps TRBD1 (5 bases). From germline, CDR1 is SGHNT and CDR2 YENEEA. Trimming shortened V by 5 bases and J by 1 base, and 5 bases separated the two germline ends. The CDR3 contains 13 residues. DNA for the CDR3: TGTGCCAGCAGCGGACAGAACACCGGGGAGCTGTTTTTT. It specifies CASSGQNTGELFF.

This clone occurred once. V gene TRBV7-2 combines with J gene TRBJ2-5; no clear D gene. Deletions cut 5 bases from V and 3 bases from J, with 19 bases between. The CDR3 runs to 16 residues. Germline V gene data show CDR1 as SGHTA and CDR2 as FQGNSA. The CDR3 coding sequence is TGTGCCAGCAGCCCCCCGGTGGTCTCCACAGAAGAGACCCAGTACTTC. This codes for CASSPPVVSTEETQYF.

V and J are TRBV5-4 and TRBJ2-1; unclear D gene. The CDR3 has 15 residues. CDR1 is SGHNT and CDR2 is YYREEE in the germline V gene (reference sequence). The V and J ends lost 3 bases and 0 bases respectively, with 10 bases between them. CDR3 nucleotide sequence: TGTGCCAGCAGCTATGACTTCAGCTCCTACAATGAGCAGTTCTTC. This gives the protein CASSYDFSSYNEQFF.

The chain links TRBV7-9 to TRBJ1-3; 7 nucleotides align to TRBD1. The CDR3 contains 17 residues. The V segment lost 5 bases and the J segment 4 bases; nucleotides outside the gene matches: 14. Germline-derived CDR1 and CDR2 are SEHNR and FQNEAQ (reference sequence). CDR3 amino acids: CASSPKAQGVIGNTIYF. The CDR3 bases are TGTGCCAGCAGCCCCAAGGCGCAGGGGGTGATCGGAAACACCATATATTTT.

The CDR3: CASSYSLAGNEQFF. The CDR3 DNA reads TGTGCCAGCAGTTACTCACTAGCGGGGAATGAGCAGTTCTTC. J is TRBJ2-1 and V is TRBV6-6, with 10 bases that match TRBD2. With V trimmed by 0 bases and J by 7 bases, 0 bases remained unmatched. CDR3 size: 14 residues. Germline lookup yields CDR1 MNHNY and CDR2 SVGAGI (reference sequence).

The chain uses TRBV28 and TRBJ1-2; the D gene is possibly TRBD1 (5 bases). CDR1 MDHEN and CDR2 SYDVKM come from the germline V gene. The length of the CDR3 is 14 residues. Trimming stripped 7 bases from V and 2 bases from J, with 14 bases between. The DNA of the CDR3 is TGTGCCAGCACCTTCGACAGCGAGAACTATGGCTACACCTTC. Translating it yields CASTFDSENYGYTF.

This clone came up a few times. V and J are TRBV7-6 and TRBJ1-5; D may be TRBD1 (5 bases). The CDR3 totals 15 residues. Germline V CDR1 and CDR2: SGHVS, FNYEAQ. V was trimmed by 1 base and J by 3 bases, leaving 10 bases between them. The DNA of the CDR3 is TGTGCCAGCAGCTTAGGACAGTTCACCAATCAGCCCCAGCATTTT. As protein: CASSLGQFTNQPQHF.

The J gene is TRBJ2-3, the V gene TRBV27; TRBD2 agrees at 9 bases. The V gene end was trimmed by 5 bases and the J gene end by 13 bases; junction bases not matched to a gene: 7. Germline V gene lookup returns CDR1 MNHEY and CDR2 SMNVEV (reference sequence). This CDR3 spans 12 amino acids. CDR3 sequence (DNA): TGTGCCAGCAGTAACACCGGGACTAGCAAGTATTTT. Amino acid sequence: CASSNTGTSKYF.